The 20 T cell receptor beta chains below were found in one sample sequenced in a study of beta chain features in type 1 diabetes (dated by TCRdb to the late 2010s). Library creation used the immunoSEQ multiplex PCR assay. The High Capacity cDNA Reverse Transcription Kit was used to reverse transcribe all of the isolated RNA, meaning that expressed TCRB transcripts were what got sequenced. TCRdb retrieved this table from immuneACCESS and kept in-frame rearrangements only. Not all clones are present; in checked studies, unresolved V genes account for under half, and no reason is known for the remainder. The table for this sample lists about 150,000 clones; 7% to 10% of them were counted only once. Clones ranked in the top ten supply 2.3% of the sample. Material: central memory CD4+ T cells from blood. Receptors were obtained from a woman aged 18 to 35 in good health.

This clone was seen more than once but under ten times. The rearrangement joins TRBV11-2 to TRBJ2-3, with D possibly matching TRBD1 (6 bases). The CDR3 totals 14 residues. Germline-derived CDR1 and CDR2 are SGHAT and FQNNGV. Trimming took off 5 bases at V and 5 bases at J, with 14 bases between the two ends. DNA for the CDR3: TGTGCCAGCAGCCCGACGTACAGGGAAGATACGCAGTATTTT. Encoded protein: CASSPTYREDTQYF. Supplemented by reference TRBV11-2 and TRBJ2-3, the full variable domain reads EAGVAQSPRYKIIEKRQSVAFWCNPISGHATLYWYQQILGQGPKLLIQFQNNGVVDDSQLPKDRFSAERLKGVDSTLKIQPAKLEDSAVYLCASSPTYREDTQYFGPGTRLTVL.

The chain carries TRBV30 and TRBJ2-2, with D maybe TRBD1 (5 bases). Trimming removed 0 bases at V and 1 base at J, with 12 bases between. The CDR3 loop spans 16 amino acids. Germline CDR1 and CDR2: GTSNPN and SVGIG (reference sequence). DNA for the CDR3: TGTGCCTGGAGTGTACAGGAAGGACAGAACACCGGGGAGCTGTTTTTT. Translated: CAWSVQEGQNTGELFF.

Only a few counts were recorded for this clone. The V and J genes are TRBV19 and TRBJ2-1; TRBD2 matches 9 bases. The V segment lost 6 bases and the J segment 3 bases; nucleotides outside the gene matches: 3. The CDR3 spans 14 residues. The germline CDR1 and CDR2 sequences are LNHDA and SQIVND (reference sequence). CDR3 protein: CASRLTSGYNEQFF. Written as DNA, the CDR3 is TGTGCCAGTAGATTGACTAGCGGCTACAATGAGCAGTTCTTC. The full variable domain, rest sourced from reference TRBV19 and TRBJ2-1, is DGGITQSPKYLFRKEGQNVTLSCEQNLNHDAMYWYRQDPGQGLRLIYYSQIVNDFQKGDIAEGYSVSREKKESFPLTVTSAQKNPTAFYLCASRLTSGYNEQFFGPGTRLTVL.

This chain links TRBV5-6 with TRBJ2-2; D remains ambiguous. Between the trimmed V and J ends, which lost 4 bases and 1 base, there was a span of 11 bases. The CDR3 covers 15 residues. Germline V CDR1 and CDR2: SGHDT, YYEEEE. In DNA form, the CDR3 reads TGTGCCAGCAGCACGTGGCCGGGGAACACCGGGGAGCTGTTTTTT. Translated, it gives CASSTWPGNTGELFF.

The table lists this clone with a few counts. CDR3 loop: CASSPGSRPEAFF. The CDR3 DNA sequence: TGTGCCAGCAGCCCGGGGAGCAGGCCTGAAGCTTTCTTT. The chain carries TRBV7-9 and TRBJ1-1; unclear D gene. The ends were cut back, 5 bases at V and 6 bases at J, with 13 bases in the middle. The CDR3 has 13 amino acids. Germline assignment: CDR1 SEHNR and CDR2 FQNEAQ (reference sequence).

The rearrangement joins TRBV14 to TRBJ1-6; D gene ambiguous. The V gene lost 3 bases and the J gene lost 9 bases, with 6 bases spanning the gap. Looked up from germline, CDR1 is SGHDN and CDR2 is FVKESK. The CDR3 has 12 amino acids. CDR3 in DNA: TGTGCCAGCAGCCACAGCGTTTCACCCCTCCACTTT. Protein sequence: CASSHSVSPLHF.

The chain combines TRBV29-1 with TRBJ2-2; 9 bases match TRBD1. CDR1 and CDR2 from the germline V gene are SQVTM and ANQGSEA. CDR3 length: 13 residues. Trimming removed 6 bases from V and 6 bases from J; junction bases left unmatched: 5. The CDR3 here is CSVRQGEAGELFF. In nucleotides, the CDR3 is TGCAGCGTGCGACAGGGGGAAGCCGGGGAGCTGTTTTTT.

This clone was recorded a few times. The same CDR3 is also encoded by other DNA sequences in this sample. CDR3: CAISESGGNTEAFF. The CDR3 DNA reads as TGTGCCATCAGTGAGTCCGGAGGCAACACTGAAGCTTTCTTT. This rearrangement joins TRBV10-3 to TRBJ1-1; the D is unclear. Germline assignment: CDR1 ENHRY and CDR2 SYGVKD. V was clipped by 0 bases and J by 2 bases, with 7 bases between them. The CDR3 runs to 14 residues.

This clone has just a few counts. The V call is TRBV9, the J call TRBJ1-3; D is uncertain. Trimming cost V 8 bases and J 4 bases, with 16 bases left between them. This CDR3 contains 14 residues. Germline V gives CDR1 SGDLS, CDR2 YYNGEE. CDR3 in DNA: TGTGCCAGTCATTCGGGGTCGTCCGGAAACACCATATATTTT. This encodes CASHSGSSGNTIYF.

The CDR3 DNA follows: TGTGCCAGCAGTGAAGGGGGAGGGGGAGAGACCCAGTACTTC. Translated: CASSEGGGGETQYF. The V gene is TRBV6-5, the J gene TRBJ2-5, with a weak D call TRBD2 (7 bases). Germline V lookup: CDR1 MNHEY, CDR2 SVGAGI. CDR3 length equals 14 residues. V dropped 5 bases and J dropped 4 bases, with 14 bases sitting between them.

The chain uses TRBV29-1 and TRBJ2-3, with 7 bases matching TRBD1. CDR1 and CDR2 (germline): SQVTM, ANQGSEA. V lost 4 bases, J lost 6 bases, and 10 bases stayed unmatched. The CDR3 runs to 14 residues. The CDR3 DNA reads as TGCAGCGTTGCGCCAGGGGGAACCGCCGATACGCAGTATTTT. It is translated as CSVAPGGTADTQYF.

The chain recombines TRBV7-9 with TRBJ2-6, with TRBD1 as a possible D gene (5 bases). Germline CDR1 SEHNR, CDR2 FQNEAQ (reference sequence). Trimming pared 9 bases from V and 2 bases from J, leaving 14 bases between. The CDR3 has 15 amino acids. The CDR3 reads CASSIQGAGANVLTF. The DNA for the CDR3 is TGTGCCAGTTCGATTCAGGGCGCTGGGGCCAACGTCCTGACTTTC.

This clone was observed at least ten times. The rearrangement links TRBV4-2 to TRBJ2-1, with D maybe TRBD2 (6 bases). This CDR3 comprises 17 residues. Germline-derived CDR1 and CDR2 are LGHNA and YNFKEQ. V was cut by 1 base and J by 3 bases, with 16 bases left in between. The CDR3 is CASSQVRTTPGYNEQFF. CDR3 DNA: TGTGCCAGCAGCCAAGTCAGGACTACTCCCGGCTACAATGAGCAGTTCTTC.

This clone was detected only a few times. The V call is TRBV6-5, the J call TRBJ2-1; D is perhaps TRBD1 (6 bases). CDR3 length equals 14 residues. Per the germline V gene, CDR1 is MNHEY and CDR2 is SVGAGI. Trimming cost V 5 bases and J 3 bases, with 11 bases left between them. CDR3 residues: CASSNRDIYNEQFF. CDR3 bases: TGTGCCAGCAGTAATCGGGACATCTACAATGAGCAGTTCTTC.

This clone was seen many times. The CDR3 DNA reads as TGTGCCAGCAGCTCCCAGACAGGGACGTATGGCTACACCTTC. Translated, it gives CASSSQTGTYGYTF. The chain has TRBV14 and TRBJ1-2; 7 bases agree with TRBD1. The CDR3 loop spans 14 amino acids. Germline values: CDR1 SGHDN, CDR2 FVKESK. V was clipped by 5 bases and J by 5 bases; unmatched bases: 8.

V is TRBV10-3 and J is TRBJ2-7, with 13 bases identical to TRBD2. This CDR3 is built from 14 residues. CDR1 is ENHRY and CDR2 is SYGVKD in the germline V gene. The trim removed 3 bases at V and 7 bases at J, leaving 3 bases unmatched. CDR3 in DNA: TGTGCCATCAGTGACACTAGCGGGAGGGCTGAGCAGTACTTC. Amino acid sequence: CAISDTSGRAEQYF.

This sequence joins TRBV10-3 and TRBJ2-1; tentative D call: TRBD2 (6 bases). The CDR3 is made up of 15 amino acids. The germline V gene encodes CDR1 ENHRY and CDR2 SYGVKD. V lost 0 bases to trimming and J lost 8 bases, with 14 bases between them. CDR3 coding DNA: TGTGCCATCAGTGAGTCGGAGGGAAGGAGCGATGAGCAGTTCTTC. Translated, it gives CAISESEGRSDEQFF.

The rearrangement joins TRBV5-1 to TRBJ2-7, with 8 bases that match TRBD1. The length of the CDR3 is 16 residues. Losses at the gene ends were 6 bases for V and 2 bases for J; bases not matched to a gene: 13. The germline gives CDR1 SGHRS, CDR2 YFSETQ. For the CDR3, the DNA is TGCGCCAGCACCCCAGGACAGGGAGGAAGAACCTACGAGCAGTACTTC. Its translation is CASTPGQGGRTYEQYF.

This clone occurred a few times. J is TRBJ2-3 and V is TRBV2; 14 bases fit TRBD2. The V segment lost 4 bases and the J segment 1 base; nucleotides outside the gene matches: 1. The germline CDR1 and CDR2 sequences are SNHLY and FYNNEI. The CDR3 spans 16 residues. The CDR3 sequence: CASSVGLAGGTDTQYF. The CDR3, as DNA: TGTGCCAGCAGTGTGGGACTAGCGGGAGGCACAGATACGCAGTATTTT.

The CDR3 region has the DNA TGTGCCAGCAGTGTGTACCGGGATGCAAGCGAGCAGTACTTC. Translating gives CASSVYRDASEQYF. The chain has TRBV6-1 and TRBJ2-7; perhaps TRBD2 as D (5 bases). Germline V gives CDR1 MNHNS, CDR2 SASEGT. CDR3 length equals 14 residues. V was clipped by 4 bases and J by 6 bases, with 16 bases between them.